Listed here are 22 T cell receptor beta chains from one sample, sequenced in a study of blood T cell repertoires in COVID-19. Measured with immunoSEQ multiplex PCR; TCRdb has only the in-frame clones, and not every one. The sample lists 150,000 to 200,000 clones, approximately 83% occurring once. Sequenced material: peripheral blood. Receptor source: an elderly woman with acute or convalescent COVID-19.

The rearrangement joins TRBV5-1 to TRBJ1-1; tentative D call: TRBD1 (5 bases). Trimming took 4 bases from V and 3 from J, leaving 22 bases between them. The V gene's germline CDR1 is SGHRS and CDR2 YFSETQ. The CDR3 length is 17 residues. DNA of the CDR3: TGCGCCAGCAGCGCATTCTTTTTCGGGGGTTTTGACACTGAAGCTTTCTTT. It specifies CASSAFFFGGFDTEAFF.

V and J are TRBV29-1 and TRBJ2-7; a weak D match, TRBD2 (6 bases). V was pared by 4 bases and J by 5 bases, with 12 bases between. CDR3 length: 12 amino acids. The germline CDR1 and CDR2 sequences are SQVTM and ANQGSEA. This CDR3 reads CSVAPGGDEQYF. The CDR3 DNA follows: TGCAGCGTTGCCCCTGGAGGGGACGAGCAGTACTTC.

The chain carries TRBV4-1 and TRBJ2-7; 14 nucleotides match TRBD2. The CDR3 length is 18 residues. Germline-derived CDR1 and CDR2 are MGHRA and YSYEKL. Trimming removed 0 bases from V and 0 bases from J; junction bases left unmatched: 4. The CDR3 nucleotides read TGCGCCAGCAGCCAAGAGACTAGCGGGAGGGCCGTCTCCTACGAGCAGTACTTC. This encodes CASSQETSGRAVSYEQYF.

In DNA form, the CDR3 reads TGCGCCAGCAGCCAAGATGGCGCCCGACTGGGAAACACCATATATTTT. It is translated as CASSQDGARLGNTIYF. The chain uses TRBV4-3 and TRBJ1-3; D not resolved. Germline V lookup: CDR1 LGHNA, CDR2 YSLEER. The CDR3 consists of 16 residues. Trimming cost V 0 bases and J 4 bases, with 13 bases left between them.

The rearrangement links TRBV4-3 to TRBJ1-4, with unresolved D. The CDR3 loop spans 15 amino acids. V dropped 3 bases and J dropped 8 bases, with 16 bases sitting between them. In germline, CDR1 is LGHNA, CDR2 YSLEER. The CDR3 protein is CASSQNPTGGEKLFF. CDR3 sequence (DNA): TGCGCCAGCAGCCAGAATCCGACGGGAGGAGAAAAACTGTTTTTT.

The J gene is TRBJ1-5, the V gene TRBV6-5; D not certain. The germline V gene has CDR1 MNHEY and CDR2 SVGAGI. The CDR3 loop spans 12 amino acids. V lost 11 bases, J lost 4 bases, and 12 bases lay in between. The CDR3 DNA reads TGTGCCGCGGGAGGGAATAATCAGCCCCAGCATTTT. Translated, it gives CAAGGNNQPQHF.

This chain links TRBV9 with TRBJ2-2; possible D gene TRBD2, 5 bases. Germline V gene sequence: CDR1 SGDLS, CDR2 YYNGEE. Trimming stripped 1 base from V and 4 bases from J, with 14 bases between. This CDR3 region has 16 residues. In DNA, the CDR3 is TGTGCCAGCAGCGTAAGAGAGGGAGAGTTCACCGGGGAGCTGTTTTTT. Translation gives CASSVREGEFTGELFF.

This chain connects TRBV19 to TRBJ2-3; the D gene is possibly TRBD1 (5 bases). CDR1 and CDR2 (germline): LNHDA, SQIVND (reference sequence). The CDR3 spans 17 residues. The germline V and J ends were trimmed by 3 bases and 5 bases, with 21 bases remaining between them. CDR3 DNA sequence: TGTGCCAGTAGTATTTATTCAGGGCGGACGATAAAAGATACGCAGTATTTT. Residues: CASSIYSGRTIKDTQYF.

The CDR3, as DNA: TGTGCCAGCAGCTTAGTTCGGCTAGCGGCCAATAAGAACACCGGGGAGCTGTTTTTT. As protein: CASSLVRLAANKNTGELFF. The chain has TRBV7-9 and TRBJ2-2, with 7 bases identical to TRBD2. This CDR3 is built from 19 residues. V lost 1 base, J lost 1 base, and 12 bases stayed unmatched. Germline V gene data show CDR1 as SEHNR and CDR2 as FQNEAQ (reference sequence). Supplemented by reference TRBV7-9 and TRBJ2-2, the full variable domain reads DTGVSQNPRHKITKRGQNVTFRCDPISEHNRLYWYRQTLGQGPEFLTYFQNEAQLEKSRLLSDRFSAERPKGSFSTLEIQRTEQGDSAMYLCASSLVRLAANKNTGELFFGEGSRLTVL.

As to this clone: Additional DNA sequences in this sample encode the identical CDR3. The rearrangement links TRBV27 to TRBJ1-1; tentative D call: TRBD1 (5 bases). V gave up 3 bases and J gave up 1 base, with 6 bases separating them. The CDR3 contains 13 residues. Germline loops: CDR1 MNHEY, CDR2 SMNVEV (reference sequence). CDR3 region: CASSFQGNTEAFF. In DNA form, the CDR3 reads TGTGCCAGCAGTTTTCAGGGGAACACTGAAGCTTTCTTT.

CDR3 region: CASSPRAGAGESSPLHF. The DNA for the CDR3 is TGTGCCAGCAGTCCCCGGGCGGGGGCAGGGGAGAGTTCACCCCTCCACTTT. V gene TRBV6-6 combines with J gene TRBJ1-6, with D maybe TRBD1 (6 bases). V lost 5 bases and J lost 9, with 23 bases in between. The CDR3 contains 17 residues. Germline loops: CDR1 MNHNY, CDR2 SVGAGI (reference sequence).

The gene calls are TRBV10-3 and TRBJ1-2, with D perhaps TRBD1 (6 bases). Deletions cut 4 bases from V and 7 bases from J, with 16 bases between. The germline V gene has CDR1 ENHRY and CDR2 SYGVKD. CDR3 length: 14 amino acids. CDR3 amino acids: CAISAGTSSSGYTF. In DNA, the CDR3 is TGTGCCATCAGTGCCGGGACATCAAGCTCTGGCTACACCTTC.

The V call is TRBV30, the J call TRBJ2-5; a possible D gene is TRBD2 (6 bases). V was trimmed by 0 bases and J by 2 bases, leaving 13 bases between them. The CDR3 has 15 amino acids. CDR1 is GTSNPN, CDR2 SVGIG, per germline (reference sequence). This chain's CDR3 is CAWSVAIAVQETQYF. The CDR3 DNA reads TGTGCCTGGAGTGTCGCCATAGCGGTTCAAGAGACCCAGTACTTC. The full variable domain, with the rest looked up from reference TRBV30 and TRBJ2-5, is SQTIHQWPATLVQPVGSPLSLECTVEGTSNPNLYWYRQAAGRGLQLLFYSVGIGQISSEVPQNLSASRPQDRQFILSSKKLLLSDSGFYLCAWSVAIAVQETQYFGPGTRLLVL.

In its sample, this clone was seen once. This chain joins TRBV6-5 and TRBJ2-7, with D possibly TRBD2 on 6 matching bases. Germline-derived CDR1 and CDR2 are MNHEY and SVGAGI. V lost 4 bases, J lost 7 bases, and 17 bases lay in between. The CDR3 is 14 residues long. CDR3 loop: CASSSLALLGEQYF. The CDR3 coding sequence is TGTGCCAGCAGTTCACTAGCTCTTCTGGGGGAGCAGTACTTC.

This chain connects TRBV28 to TRBJ1-2, with 7 positions matching TRBD1. The CDR3 contains 15 residues. J gave up 2 bases and V 2 bases, and 5 bases lay outside the gene matches. CDR1 and CDR2 from the germline V gene are MDHEN and SYDVKM. CDR3 coding DNA: TGTGCCAGCAGTTTAGACAGGGATGGAAACTATGGCTACACCTTC. The encoded protein is CASSLDRDGNYGYTF.

The CDR3 reads CASSRQEIGPGELFF. The CDR3 region has the DNA TGTGCCAGCTCGCGACAGGAAATAGGTCCCGGGGAGCTGTTTTTT. The V and J genes are TRBV18 and TRBJ2-2; maybe TRBD1 (6 bases). The germline V and J ends were trimmed by 6 bases and 6 bases, with 17 bases remaining between them. The CDR3 loop spans 15 amino acids. Germline lookup yields CDR1 KGHSH and CDR2 LQKENI.

This chain links TRBV6-2 or TRBV6-3 with TRBJ2-7, with TRBD1 matching over 11 bases. The CDR3 has 14 amino acids. V was clipped by 4 bases and J by 3 bases; unmatched bases: 2. The germline V gene has CDR1 MNHEY and CDR2 SVGEGT. The CDR3 loop is CASSSDRGLYEQYF. CDR3 nucleotides: TGTGCCAGCAGTTCGGACAGGGGGCTCTACGAGCAGTACTTC.

The rearrangement joins TRBV30 to TRBJ1-1; D is unresolved. Germline CDR1 reads GTSNPN; CDR2 reads SVGIG (reference sequence). V was clipped by 5 bases and J by 11 bases, with 15 bases between them. The CDR3 sequence is 11 residues long. The CDR3 is CAWGPGGKAFF. As DNA, the CDR3 is TGTGCCTGGGGACCCGGAGGGAAGGCTTTCTTT. The whole variable domain, filled in from reference TRBV30 and TRBJ1-1, reads SQTIHQWPATLVQPVGSPLSLECTVEGTSNPNLYWYRQAAGRGLQLLFYSVGIGQISSEVPQNLSASRPQDRQFILSSKKLLLSDSGFYLCAWGPGGKAFFGQGTRLTVV.

Details on this clone: At the DNA level, this CDR3 is encoded by other sequences in the same sample as well. V and J are TRBV5-6 and TRBJ2-2, with a weak D call TRBD2 (5 bases). Looked up from germline, CDR1 is SGHDT and CDR2 is YYEEEE. V lost 1 base, J lost 2 bases, and 9 bases lay in between. There are 15 residues in the CDR3. CDR3 loop: CASSLTGVNTGELFF. CDR3 coding DNA: TGTGCCAGCAGCTTGACCGGGGTAAACACCGGGGAGCTGTTTTTT. The full variable domain, its missing parts supplied by reference TRBV5-6 and TRBJ2-2, is DAGVTQSPTHLIKTRGQQVTLRCSPKSGHDTVSWYQQALGQGPQFIFQYYEEEERQRGNFPDRFSGHQFPNYSSELNVNALLLGDSALYLCASSLTGVNTGELFFGEGSRLTVL.

Worth noting for this clone: The germline gene is not matched at one end of the junction; a read error may be the cause. This chain uses TRBV11-2 with TRBJ2-5; a possible D gene is TRBD2 (6 bases). This CDR3 has 18 residues. Per the germline V gene, CDR1 is SGHAT and CDR2 is FQNNGV. The CDR3 DNA follows: TGTGCCAGCAGCTTAGATTTAGGATTAGTAGCGGACCATGAGACCCAGTACTTC. Residues: CASSLDLGLVADHETQYF.

The chain joins TRBV4-3 to TRBJ1-2; a possible D gene is TRBD1 (6 bases). Germline V CDR1 and CDR2: LGHNA, YSLEER. This CDR3 comprises 13 residues. V gave up 1 base and J gave up 8 bases, with 11 bases separating them. The CDR3: CASSQAPGDGYTF. The CDR3 nucleotides read TGCGCCAGCAGCCAAGCCCCAGGGGACGGCTACACCTTC.

CDR3 region: CASSYSRSGANVLTF. The CDR3 nucleotides read TGTGCCAGCAGTTACTCGCGCTCTGGGGCCAACGTCCTGACTTTC. V is TRBV6-6 and J is TRBJ2-6; D is uncertain. V gave up 0 bases and J gave up 0 bases, with 3 bases separating them. CDR1 and CDR2 (germline): MNHNY, SVGAGI (reference sequence). The CDR3 spans 15 residues.